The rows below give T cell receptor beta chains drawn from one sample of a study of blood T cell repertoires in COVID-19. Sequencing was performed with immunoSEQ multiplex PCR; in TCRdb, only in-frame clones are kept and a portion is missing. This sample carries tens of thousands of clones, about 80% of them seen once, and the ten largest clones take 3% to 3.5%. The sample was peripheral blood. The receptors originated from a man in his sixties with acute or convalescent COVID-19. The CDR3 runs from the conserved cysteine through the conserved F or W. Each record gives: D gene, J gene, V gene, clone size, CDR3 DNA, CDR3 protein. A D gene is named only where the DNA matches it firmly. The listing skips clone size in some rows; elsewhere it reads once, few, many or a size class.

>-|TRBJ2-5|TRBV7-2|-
TGTGCCAGCAGCTTAGAAGGCGGGAAAGAGACCCAGTACTTC
CASSLEGGKETQYF
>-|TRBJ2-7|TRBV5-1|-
TGCGCCAGCAGCTCTCCGGGAACTCCCGAGCAGTACTTC
CASSSPGTPEQYF
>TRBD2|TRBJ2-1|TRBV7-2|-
TGTGCCAGCAGCTTAAGCGGGAGAGCGGGCCTGATTAATGAGCAGTTCTTC
CASSLSGRAGLINEQFF
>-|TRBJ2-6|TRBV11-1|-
TGTGCCAGCAGCCAGGGGATCTCTGGGGCCAACGTCCTGACTTTC
CASSQGISGANVLTF
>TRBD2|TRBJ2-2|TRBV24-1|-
TGTGCCACCAGTGACCTGGGACTAGCGGGACCTAACACCGGGGAGCTGTTTTTT
CATSDLGLAGPNTGELFF
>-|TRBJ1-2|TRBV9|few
TGTGCCAGCAGCATAACTAACTATGGCTACACCTTC
CASSITNYGYTF
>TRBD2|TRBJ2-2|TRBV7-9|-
TGTGCCAGCACTCCTCGGGGCGGGAGAGGCGCCGGGGAGCTGTTTTTT
CASTPRGGRGAGELFF
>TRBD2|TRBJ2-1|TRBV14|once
TGTGCCAGCAGCCGAACGGGACTAGCGGACTACAATGAGCAGTTCTTC
CASSRTGLADYNEQFF
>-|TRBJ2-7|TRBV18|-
TGTGCCAGCTCACCACAAGGCCAGGGCGTCTACGAGCAGTACTTC
CASSPQGQGVYEQYF
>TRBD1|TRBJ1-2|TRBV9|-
TGTGCCAGCAGCGTAGGGACAGGGGGCGCCTATGGCTACACCTTC
CASSVGTGGAYGYTF
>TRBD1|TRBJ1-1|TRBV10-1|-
TGCGCCAGCGGAGGACAGGGCGGCACTGAAGCTTTCTTT
CASGGQGGTEAFF
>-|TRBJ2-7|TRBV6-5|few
TGTGCCAGCACCACCCGCGCGGGTCCGTACTACGAGCAGTACTTC
CASTTRAGPYYEQYF
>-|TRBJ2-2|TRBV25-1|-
TGTGCCAGCAGTGCCTCGACAGGGAACACCGGGGAGCTGTTTTTT
CASSASTGNTGELFF
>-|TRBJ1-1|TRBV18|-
TGTGCCAGCTCTCCTAGGGGTGAGATCTCTGAAGCTTTCTTT
CASSPRGEISEAFF
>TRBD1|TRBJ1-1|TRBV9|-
TGTGCCAGCAGGGGGGACAGCCTGAACACTGAAGCTTTCTTT
CASRGDSLNTEAFF
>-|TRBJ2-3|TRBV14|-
TGTGCCAGCAGCGTCGGGGATACGCAGTATTTT
CASSVGDTQYF
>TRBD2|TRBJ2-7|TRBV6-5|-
TGTGCCAGCAGTTACTCGATGAGCGGGAGGGCCTCCGAGCAGTACTTC
CASSYSMSGRASEQYF
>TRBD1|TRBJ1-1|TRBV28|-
TGTGCCAGCAGTTCGGGACAGGGAAGTCAGGCTTTCTTT
CASSSGQGSQAFF
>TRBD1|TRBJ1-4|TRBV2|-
TGTGCCAGCACCAAAGACAGGGAATACGAAAAACTGTTTTTT
CASTKDREYEKLFF
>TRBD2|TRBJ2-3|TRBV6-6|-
TGTGCCAGCAGTTATGGCGGGAGTTTTACAGATACGCAGTATTTT
CASSYGGSFTDTQYF
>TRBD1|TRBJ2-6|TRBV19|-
TGTGCCAGTAGGTCGACAGGGGTGGACTCTGGGGCCAACGTCCTGACTTTC
CASRSTGVDSGANVLTF
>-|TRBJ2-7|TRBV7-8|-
TGTGCCAGCAGTTCCAGGGGCGGAGGCTACGAGCAGTACTTC
CASSSRGGGYEQYF
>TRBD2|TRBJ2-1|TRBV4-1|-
TGCGCCAGCAGCCACCAGATAGCGGGGAGCTCCTACAATGAGCAGTTCTTC
CASSHQIAGSSYNEQFF
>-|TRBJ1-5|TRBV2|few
TGTGCCAGCAGTGACAGGGTTAGCAATCAGCCCCAGCATTTT
CASSDRVSNQPQHF